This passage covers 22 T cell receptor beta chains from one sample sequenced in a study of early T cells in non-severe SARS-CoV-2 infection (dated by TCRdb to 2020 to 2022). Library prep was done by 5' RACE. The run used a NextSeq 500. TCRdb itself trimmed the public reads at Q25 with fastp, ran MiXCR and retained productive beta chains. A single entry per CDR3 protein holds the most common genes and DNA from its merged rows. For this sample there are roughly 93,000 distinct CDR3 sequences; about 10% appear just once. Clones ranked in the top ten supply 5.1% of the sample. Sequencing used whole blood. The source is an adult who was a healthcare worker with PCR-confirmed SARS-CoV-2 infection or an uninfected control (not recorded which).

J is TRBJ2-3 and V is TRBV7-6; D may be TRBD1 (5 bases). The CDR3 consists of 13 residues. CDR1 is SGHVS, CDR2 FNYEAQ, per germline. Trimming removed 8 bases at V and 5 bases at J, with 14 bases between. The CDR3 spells CASAVLRGDTQYF. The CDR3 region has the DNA TGTGCCAGCGCTGTACTAAGGGGAGATACGCAGTATTTT.

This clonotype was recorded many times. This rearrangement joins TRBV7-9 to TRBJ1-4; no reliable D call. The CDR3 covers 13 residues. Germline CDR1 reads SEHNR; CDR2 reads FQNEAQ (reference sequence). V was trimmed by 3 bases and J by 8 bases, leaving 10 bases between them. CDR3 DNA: TGTGCCAGCAGCTTGAACATGAGAGAAAAACTGTTTTTT. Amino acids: CASSLNMREKLFF.

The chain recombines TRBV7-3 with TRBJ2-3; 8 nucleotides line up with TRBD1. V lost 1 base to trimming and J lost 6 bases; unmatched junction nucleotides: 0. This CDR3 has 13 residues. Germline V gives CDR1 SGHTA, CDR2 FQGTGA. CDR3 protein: CASSLNRGDTQYF. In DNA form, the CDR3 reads TGTGCCAGCAGCTTAAACAGGGGGGATACGCAGTATTTT.

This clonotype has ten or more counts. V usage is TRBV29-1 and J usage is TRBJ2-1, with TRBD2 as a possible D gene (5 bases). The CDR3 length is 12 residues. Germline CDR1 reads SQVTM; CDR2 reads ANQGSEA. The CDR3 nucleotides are TGCAGTGCCGGGGTTTCCTACAATGAGCAGTTCTTC. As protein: CSAGVSYNEQFF.

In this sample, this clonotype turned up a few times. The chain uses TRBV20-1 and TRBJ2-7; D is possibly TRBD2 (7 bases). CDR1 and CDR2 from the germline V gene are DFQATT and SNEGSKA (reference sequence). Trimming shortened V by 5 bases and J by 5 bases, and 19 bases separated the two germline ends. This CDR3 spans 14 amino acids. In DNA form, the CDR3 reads TGCAGTGCTCCACAAGGGGGGAGGGAAAACGAGCAGTACTTC. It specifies CSAPQGGRENEQYF.

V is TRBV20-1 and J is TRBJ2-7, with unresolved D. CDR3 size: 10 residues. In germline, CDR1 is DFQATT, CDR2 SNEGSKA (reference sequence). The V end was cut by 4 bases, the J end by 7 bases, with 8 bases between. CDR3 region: CSAMEKEQYF. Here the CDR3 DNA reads TGCAGTGCTATGGAGAAGGAGCAGTACTTC.

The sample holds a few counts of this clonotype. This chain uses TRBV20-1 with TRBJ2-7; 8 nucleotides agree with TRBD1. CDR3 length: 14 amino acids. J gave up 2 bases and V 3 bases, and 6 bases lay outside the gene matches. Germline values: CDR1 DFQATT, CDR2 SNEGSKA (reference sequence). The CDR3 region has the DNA TGCAGTGCTAGCGGCGGGGACAGGCCCTACGAGCAGTACTTC. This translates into CSASGGDRPYEQYF.

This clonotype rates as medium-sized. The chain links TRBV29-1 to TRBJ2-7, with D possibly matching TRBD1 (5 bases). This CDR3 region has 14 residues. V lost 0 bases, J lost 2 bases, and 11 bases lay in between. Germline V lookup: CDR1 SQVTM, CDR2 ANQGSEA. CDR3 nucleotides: TGCAGCGTTGAAGATCCAGGGTTCCCCTACGAGCAGTACTTC. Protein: CSVEDPGFPYEQYF.

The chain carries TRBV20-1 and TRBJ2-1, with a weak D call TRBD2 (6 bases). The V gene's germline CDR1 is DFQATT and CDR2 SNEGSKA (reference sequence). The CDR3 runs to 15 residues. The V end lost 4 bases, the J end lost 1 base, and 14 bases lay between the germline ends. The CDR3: CSATPVSGSYNEQFF. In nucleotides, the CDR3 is TGCAGTGCTACCCCAGTTAGCGGATCCTACAATGAGCAGTTCTTC.

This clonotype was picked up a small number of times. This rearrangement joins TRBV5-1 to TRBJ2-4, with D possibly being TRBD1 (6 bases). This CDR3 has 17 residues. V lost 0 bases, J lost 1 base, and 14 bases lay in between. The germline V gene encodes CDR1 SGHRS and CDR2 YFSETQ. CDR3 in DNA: TGCGCCAGCAGCTTGGCCGTGGGGGCCTCGGCCAAAAACATTCAGTACTTC. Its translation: CASSLAVGASAKNIQYF.

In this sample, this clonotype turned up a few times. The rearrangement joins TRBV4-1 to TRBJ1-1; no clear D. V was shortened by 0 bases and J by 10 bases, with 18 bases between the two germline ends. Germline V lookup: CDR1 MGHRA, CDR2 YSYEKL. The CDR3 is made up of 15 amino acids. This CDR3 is CASSQDRSAVLGAFF. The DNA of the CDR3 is TGCGCCAGCAGCCAAGACAGAAGCGCCGTTTTAGGAGCTTTCTTT.

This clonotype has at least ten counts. The CDR3 sequence: CASRIDLNTEAFF. The CDR3 bases are TGTGCCAGCAGGATTGACCTAAACACTGAAGCTTTCTTT. The rearrangement uses TRBV2 and TRBJ1-1, with unresolved D. The CDR3 consists of 13 residues. Trimming left V 6 bases short and J 2 bases short, with 10 bases between. Germline V gives CDR1 SNHLY, CDR2 FYNNEI.

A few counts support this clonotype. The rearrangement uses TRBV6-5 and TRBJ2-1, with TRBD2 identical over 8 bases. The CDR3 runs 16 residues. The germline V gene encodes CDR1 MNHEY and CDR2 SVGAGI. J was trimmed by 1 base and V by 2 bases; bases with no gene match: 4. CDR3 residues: CASSYRGTRSYNEQFF. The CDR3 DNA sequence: TGTGCCAGCAGTTACAGAGGGACTAGGTCCTACAATGAGCAGTTCTTC.

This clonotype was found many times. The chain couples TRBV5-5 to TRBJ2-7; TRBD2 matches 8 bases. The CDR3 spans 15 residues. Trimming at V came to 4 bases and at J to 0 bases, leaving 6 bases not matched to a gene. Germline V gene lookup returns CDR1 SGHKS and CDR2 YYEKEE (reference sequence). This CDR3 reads CASSRLAQSSYEQYF. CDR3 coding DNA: TGTGCCAGCAGCCGACTAGCGCAGAGCTCCTACGAGCAGTACTTC.

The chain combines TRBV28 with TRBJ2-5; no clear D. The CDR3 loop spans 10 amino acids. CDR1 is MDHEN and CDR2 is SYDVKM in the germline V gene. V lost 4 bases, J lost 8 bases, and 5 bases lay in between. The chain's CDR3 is CASSSSTQYF. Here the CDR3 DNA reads TGTGCCAGCAGTTCTTCAACCCAGTACTTC. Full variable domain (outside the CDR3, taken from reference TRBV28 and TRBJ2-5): DVKVTQSSRYLVKRTGEKVFLECVQDMDHENMFWYRQDPGLGLRLIYFSYDVKMKEKGDIPEGYSVSREKKERFSLILESASTNQTSMYLCASSSSTQYFGPGTRLLVL.

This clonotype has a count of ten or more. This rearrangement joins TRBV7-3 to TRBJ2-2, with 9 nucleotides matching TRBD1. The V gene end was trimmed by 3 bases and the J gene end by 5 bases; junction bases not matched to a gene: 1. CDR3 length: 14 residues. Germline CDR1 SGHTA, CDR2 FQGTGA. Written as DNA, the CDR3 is TGTGCCAGCAGCTTGACAGGGGGAACCGGGGAGCTGTTTTTT. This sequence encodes CASSLTGGTGELFF.

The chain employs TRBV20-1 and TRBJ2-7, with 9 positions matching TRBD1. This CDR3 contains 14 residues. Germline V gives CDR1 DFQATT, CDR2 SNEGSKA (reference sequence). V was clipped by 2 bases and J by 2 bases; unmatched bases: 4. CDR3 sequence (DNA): TGCAGTGCTAGATCGGGGACAGGGACCTACGAGCAGTACTTC. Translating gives CSARSGTGTYEQYF.

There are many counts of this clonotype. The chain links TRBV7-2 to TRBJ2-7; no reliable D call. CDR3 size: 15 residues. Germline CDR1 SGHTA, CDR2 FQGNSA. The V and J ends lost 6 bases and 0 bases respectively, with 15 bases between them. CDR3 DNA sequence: TGTGCCAGCAGGTCAATTCCCCCCAGCTCCTACGAGCAGTACTTC. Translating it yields CASRSIPPSSYEQYF.

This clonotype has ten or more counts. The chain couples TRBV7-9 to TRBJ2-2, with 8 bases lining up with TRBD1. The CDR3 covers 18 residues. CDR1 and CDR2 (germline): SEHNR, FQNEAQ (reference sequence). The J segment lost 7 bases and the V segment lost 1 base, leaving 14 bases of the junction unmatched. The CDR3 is CASSLEYRSGGFVGELFF. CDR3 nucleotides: TGTGCCAGCAGCTTAGAATATCGTTCAGGGGGCTTCGTCGGGGAGCTGTTTTTT.

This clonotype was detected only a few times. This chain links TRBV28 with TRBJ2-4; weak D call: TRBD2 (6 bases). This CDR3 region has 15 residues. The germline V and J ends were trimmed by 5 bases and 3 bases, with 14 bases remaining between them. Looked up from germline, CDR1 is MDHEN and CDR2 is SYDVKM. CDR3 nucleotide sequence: TGTGCCAGCAGTCTCCTACTAGCAGTCAAAAACATTCAGTACTTC. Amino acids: CASSLLLAVKNIQYF.

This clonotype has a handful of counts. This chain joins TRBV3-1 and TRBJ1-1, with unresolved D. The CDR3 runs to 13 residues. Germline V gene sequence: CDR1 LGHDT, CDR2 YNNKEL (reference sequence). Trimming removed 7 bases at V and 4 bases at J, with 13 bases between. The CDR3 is CASNMLGITEAFF. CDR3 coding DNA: TGTGCCAGCAACATGCTGGGGATCACTGAAGCTTTCTTT.

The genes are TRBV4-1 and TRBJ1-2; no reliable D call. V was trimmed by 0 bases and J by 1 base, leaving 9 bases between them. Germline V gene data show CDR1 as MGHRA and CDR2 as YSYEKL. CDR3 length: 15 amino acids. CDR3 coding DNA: TGCGCCAGCAGCCAAGATATTTCTAGTAACTATGGCTACACCTTC. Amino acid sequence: CASSQDISSNYGYTF.